The 9 T cell receptor beta chains below come from one sample, sequenced in a study of blood T cell repertoires in COVID-19. Using immunoSEQ multiplex PCR, the repertoire was profiled, and TCRdb retains in-frame clones only, with some absent. Of roughly 250,000 clones listed, 85% to 95% are singletons. The sequencing sample was made of PBMCs or T cells enriched from blood (not recorded which). Source of these receptors: a woman under 30 who had recovered from COVID-19.

This clone has only one observation. The rearrangement joins TRBV13 to TRBJ1-1; no reliable D call. The CDR3 extends over 13 amino acids. Between the trimmed V and J ends, which lost 0 bases and 6 bases, there was a span of 8 bases. CDR1 is PRHDT and CDR2 is FYEKMQ in the germline V gene (reference sequence). DNA for the CDR3: TGTGCCAGCAGCTTAGGCCGAGGTGCTGAAGCTTTCTTT. Its protein product is CASSLGRGAEAFF. The full variable domain, rest sourced from reference TRBV13 and TRBJ1-1, is AAGVIQSPRHLIKEKRETATLKCYPIPRHDTVYWYQQGPGQDPQFLISFYEKMQSDKGSIPDRFSAQQFSDYHSELNMSSLELGDSALYFCASSLGRGAEAFFGQGTRLTVV.

V is TRBV28 and J is TRBJ2-6; 7 positions agree with TRBD1. CDR1 and CDR2 from the germline V gene are MDHEN and SYDVKM. The V and J ends lost 6 bases and 3 bases, in that order; junction bases with no gene match: 2. This CDR3 region has 14 residues. CDR3 region: CASRGGSGANVLTF. The DNA for the CDR3 is TGTGCCAGCAGAGGGGGCAGTGGGGCCAACGTCCTGACTTTC.

This chain connects TRBV9 to TRBJ2-3; TRBD2 is a possible D gene (5 bases). Trimming shortened V by 3 bases and J by 5 bases, and 16 bases separated the two germline ends. The CDR3 has 15 residues. The germline V gene has CDR1 SGDLS and CDR2 YYNGEE. The CDR3 loop reads CASSADYPLGDTQYF. CDR3 nucleotide sequence: TGTGCCAGCAGCGCTGACTATCCCCTGGGAGATACGCAGTATTTT. Together with reference TRBV9 and TRBJ2-3, the CDR3 gives the full variable domain: DSGVTQTPKHLITATGQRVTLRCSPRSGDLSVYWYQQSLDQGLQFLIQYYNGEERAKGNILERFSAQQFPDLHSELNLSSLELGDSALYFCASSADYPLGDTQYFGPGTRLTVL.

This clone was recorded a few times. V usage is TRBV12-3 or TRBV12-4 and J usage is TRBJ1-2; possibly TRBD1 for D (5 bases). Trimming shortened V by 2 bases and J by 7 bases, and 11 bases separated the two germline ends. The length of the CDR3 is 13 residues. CDR3 region: CASSLTYGGGYTF. Written as DNA, the CDR3 is TGTGCCAGCAGTTTAACCTACGGGGGTGGCTACACCTTC.

The chain joins TRBV21-1 to TRBJ2-4; the table's TRBD2 call for D was not verified on the DNA. TRBV21-1 is a pseudogene. The CDR3 length is 12 residues. CDR3 nucleotides: TGTGCCAGCAGCCTGGCCAAAAACATTCAGTACTTC. Its protein is CASSLAKNIQYF.

The J gene is TRBJ1-2, the V gene TRBV19; the D is unclear. This CDR3 is 13 amino acids long. V was cut by 5 bases and J by 10 bases, with 17 bases left in between. From germline, CDR1 is LNHDA and CDR2 SQIVND (reference sequence). In DNA form, the CDR3 reads TGTGCCAGTAGTTATTTGCTGGGCTCCTACTACACCTTC. Translated, it gives CASSYLLGSYYTF.

The gene calls are TRBV27 and TRBJ2-1; 8 bases are a match to TRBD2. This CDR3 has 16 amino acids. Germline V CDR1 and CDR2: MNHEY, SMNVEV (reference sequence). The trim removed 5 bases at V and 8 bases at J, leaving 14 bases unmatched. The DNA of the CDR3 is TGTGCCAGCAGTCCCACGGCGGGAGGCAAGGTTGATGAGCAGTTCTTC. Residues: CASSPTAGGKVDEQFF.

The chain recombines TRBV12-3 or TRBV12-4 with TRBJ2-3; possibly TRBD2 for D (5 bases). The CDR3 is 10 residues long. The ends were cut back, 4 bases at V and 11 bases at J, with 7 bases in the middle. The CDR3 protein is CASSSREQYF. CDR3 DNA: TGTGCCAGCAGTTCCCGGGAGCAGTATTTT.

The rearrangement joins TRBV7-2 to TRBJ1-4, with TRBD1 as a possible D gene (6 bases). CDR3 size: 14 residues. Looked up from germline, CDR1 is SGHTA and CDR2 is FQGNSA. Trimming removed 1 base from V and 9 bases from J, with 12 bases in between. The CDR3 spells CASSLVAGDKKLFF. CDR3 nucleotide sequence: TGTGCCAGCAGCTTAGTGGCAGGGGATAAAAAACTGTTTTTT. The whole variable domain, filled in from reference TRBV7-2 and TRBJ1-4, reads GAGVSQSPSNKVTEKGKDVELRCDPISGHTALYWYRQSLGQGLEFLIYFQGNSAPDKSGLPSDRFSAERTGGSVSTLTIQRTQQEDSAVYLCASSLVAGDKKLFFGSGTQLSVL.